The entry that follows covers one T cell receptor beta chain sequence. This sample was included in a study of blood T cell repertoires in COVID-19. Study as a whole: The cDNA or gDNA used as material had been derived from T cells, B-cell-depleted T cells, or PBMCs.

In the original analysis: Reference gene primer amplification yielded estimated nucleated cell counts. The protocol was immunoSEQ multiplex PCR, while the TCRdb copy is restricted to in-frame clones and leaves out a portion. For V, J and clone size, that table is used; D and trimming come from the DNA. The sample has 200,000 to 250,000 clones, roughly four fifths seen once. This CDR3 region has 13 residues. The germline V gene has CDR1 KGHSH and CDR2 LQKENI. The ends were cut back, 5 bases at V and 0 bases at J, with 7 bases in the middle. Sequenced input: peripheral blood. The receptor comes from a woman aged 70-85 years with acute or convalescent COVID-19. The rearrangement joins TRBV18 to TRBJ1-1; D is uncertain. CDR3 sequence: CASSNQMNTEAFF. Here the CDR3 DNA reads TGTGCCAGCTCAAACCAGATGAACACTGAAGCTTTCTTT.